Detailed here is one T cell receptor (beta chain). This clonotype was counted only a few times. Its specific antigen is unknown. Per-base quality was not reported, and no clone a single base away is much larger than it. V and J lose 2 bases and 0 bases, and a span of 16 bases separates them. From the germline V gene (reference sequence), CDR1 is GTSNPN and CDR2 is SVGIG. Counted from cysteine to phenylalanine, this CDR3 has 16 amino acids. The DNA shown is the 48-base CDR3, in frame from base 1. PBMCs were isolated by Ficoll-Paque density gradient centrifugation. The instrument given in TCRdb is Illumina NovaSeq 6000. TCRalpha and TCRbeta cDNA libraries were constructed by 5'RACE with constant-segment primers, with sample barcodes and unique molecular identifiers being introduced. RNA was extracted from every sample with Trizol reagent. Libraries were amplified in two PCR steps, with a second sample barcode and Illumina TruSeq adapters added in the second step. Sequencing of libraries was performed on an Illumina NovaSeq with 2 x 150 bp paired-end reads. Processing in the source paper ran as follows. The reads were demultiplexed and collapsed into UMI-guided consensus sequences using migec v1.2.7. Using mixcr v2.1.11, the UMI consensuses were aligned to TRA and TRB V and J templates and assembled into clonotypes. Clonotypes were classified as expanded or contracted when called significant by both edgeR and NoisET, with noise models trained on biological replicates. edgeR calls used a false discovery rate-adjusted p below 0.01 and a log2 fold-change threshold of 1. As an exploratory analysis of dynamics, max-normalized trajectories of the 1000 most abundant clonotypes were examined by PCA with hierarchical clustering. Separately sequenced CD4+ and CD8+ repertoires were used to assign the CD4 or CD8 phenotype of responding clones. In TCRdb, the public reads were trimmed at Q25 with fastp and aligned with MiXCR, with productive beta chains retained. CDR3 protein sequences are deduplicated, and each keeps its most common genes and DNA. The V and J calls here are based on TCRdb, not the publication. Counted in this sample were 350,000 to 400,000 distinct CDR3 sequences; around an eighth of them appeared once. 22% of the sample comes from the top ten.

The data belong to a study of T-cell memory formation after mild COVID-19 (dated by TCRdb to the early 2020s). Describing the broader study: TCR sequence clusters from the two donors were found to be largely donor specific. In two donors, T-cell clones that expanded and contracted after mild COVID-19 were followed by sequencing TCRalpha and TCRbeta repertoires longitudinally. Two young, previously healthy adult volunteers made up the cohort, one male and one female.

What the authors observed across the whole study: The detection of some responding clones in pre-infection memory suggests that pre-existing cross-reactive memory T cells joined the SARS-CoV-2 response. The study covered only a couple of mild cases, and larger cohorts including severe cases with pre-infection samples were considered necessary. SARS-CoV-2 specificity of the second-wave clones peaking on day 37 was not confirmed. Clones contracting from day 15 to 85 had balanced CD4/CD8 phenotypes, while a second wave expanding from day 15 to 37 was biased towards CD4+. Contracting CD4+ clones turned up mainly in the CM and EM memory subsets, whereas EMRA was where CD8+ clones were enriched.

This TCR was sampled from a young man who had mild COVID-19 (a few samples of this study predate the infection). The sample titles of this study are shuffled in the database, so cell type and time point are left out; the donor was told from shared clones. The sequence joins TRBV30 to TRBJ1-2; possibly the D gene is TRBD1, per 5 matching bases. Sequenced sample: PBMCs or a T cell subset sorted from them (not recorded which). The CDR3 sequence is CAWSRQGGRSNYGYTF. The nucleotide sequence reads TGTGCCTGGAGTCGGCAGGGAGGGCGATCTAACTATGGCTACACCTTC. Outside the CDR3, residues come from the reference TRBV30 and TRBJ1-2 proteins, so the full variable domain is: SQTIHQWPATLVQPVGSPLSLECTVEGTSNPNLYWYRQAAGRGLQLLFYSVGIGQISSEVPQNLSASRPQDRQFILSSKKLLLSDSGFYLCAWSRQGGRSNYGYTFGSGTRLTVV.